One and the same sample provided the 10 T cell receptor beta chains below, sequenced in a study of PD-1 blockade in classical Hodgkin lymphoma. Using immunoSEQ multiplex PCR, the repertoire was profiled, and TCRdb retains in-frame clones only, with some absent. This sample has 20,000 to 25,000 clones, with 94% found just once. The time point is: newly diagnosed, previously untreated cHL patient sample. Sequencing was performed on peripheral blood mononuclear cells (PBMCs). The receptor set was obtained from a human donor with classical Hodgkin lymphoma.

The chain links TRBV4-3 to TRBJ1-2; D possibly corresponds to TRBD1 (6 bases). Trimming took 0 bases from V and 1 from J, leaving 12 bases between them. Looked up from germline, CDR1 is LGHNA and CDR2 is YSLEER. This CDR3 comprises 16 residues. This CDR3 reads CASSQDLRGSNYGYTF. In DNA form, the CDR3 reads TGCGCCAGCAGCCAAGATCTTAGGGGGAGTAACTATGGCTACACCTTC.

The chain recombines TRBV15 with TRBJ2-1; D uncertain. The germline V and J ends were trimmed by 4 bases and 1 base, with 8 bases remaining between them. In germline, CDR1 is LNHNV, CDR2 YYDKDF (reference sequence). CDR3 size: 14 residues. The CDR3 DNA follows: TGTGCCACCAGCATTGGTAATTCCTACAATGAGCAGTTCTTC. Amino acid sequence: CATSIGNSYNEQFF. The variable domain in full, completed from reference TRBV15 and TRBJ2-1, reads DAMVIQNPRYQVTQFGKPVTLSCSQTLNHNVMYWYQQKSSQAPKLLFHYYDKDFNNEADTPDNFQSRRPNTSFCFLDIRSPGLGDTAMYLCATSIGNSYNEQFFGPGTRLTVL.

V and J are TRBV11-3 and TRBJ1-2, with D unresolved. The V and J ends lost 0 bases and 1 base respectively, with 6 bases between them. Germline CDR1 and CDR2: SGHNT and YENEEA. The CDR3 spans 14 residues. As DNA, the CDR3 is TGTGCCAGCAGCTTAGATTGGAGTAACTATGGCTACACCTTC. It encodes CASSLDWSNYGYTF.

The CDR3 here is CASSESGRSYNEQFF. The DNA for the CDR3 is TGTGCCAGCAGCGAGAGCGGGAGATCCTACAATGAGCAGTTCTTC. The V call is TRBV9, the J call TRBJ2-1; 8 bases agree with TRBD2. V shed 3 bases and J 1 base; nucleotides not matched to a gene: 3. This CDR3 is 15 amino acids long. Germline lookup yields CDR1 SGDLS and CDR2 YYNGEE. The entire variable domain, with the rest obtained from reference TRBV9 and TRBJ2-1, is as follows: DSGVTQTPKHLITATGQRVTLRCSPRSGDLSVYWYQQSLDQGLQFLIQYYNGEERAKGNILERFSAQQFPDLHSELNLSSLELGDSALYFCASSESGRSYNEQFFGPGTRLTVL.

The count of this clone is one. The CDR3, as DNA: TGTGCCAGCAGTGCCGAGGGGGGGAGAAAAGCTTTCTTT. Amino acids: CASSAEGGRKAFF. The chain has TRBV6-4 and TRBJ1-1; a possible D gene is TRBD1 (6 bases). CDR1 MRHNA and CDR2 SNTAGT come from the germline V gene. This CDR3 is built from 13 residues. Trimming shortened V by 4 bases and J by 9 bases, and 15 bases separated the two germline ends.

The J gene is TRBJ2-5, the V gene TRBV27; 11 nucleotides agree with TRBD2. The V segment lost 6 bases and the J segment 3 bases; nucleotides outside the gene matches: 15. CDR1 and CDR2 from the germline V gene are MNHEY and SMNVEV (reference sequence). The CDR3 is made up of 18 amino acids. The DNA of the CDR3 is TGTGCCAGCAGCCCACGCGTTCGACCACTAGCGGGGGAAGAGACCCAGTACTTC. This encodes CASSPRVRPLAGEETQYF.

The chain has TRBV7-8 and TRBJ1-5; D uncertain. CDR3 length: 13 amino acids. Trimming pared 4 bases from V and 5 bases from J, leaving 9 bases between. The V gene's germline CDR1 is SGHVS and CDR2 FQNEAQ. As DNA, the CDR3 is TGTGCCAGCAGCTCCCGAAGAGATCAGCCCCAGCATTTT. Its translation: CASSSRRDQPQHF.

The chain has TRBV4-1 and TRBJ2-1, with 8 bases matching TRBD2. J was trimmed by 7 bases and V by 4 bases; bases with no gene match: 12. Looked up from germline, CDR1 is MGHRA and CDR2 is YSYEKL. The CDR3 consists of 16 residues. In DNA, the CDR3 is TGCGCCAGCAGCCCGGCCGCGGGGGGCCTTGCGAATGAGCAGTTCTTC. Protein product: CASSPAAGGLANEQFF.

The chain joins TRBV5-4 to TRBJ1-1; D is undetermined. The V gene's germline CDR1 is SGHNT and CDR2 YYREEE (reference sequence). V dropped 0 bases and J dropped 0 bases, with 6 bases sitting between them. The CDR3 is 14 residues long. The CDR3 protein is CASSLVDVNTEAFF. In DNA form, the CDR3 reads TGTGCCAGCAGCTTGGTTGATGTGAACACTGAAGCTTTCTTT.

CDR3 DNA sequence: TGTGCCAGCAGCTCCAGGTCCGGGGTCGGCACAGATACGCAGTATTTT. Its protein is CASSSRSGVGTDTQYF. The gene calls are TRBV9 and TRBJ2-3; tentatively, D is TRBD2 (5 bases). This CDR3 has 16 amino acids. Germline CDR1 reads SGDLS; CDR2 reads YYNGEE. V lost 4 bases and J 1 base, leaving 16 bases between the germline ends.